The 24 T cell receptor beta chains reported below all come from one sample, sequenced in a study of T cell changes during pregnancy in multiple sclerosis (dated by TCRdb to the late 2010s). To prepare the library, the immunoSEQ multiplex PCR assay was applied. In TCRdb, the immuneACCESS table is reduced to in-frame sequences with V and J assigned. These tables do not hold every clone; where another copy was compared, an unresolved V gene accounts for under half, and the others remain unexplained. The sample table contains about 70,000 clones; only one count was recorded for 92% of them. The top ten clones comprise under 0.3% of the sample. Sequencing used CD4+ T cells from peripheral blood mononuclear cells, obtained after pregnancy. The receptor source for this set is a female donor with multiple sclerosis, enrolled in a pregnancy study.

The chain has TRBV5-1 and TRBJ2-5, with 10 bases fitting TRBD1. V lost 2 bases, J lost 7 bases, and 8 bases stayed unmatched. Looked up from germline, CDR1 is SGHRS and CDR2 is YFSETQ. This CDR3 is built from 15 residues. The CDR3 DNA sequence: TGCGCCAGCAGCTTCGGGACAGGGGCAAAAGTGACCCAGTACTTC. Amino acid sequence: CASSFGTGAKVTQYF. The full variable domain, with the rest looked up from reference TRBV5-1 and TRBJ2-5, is KAGVTQTPRYLIKTRGQQVTLSCSPISGHRSVSWYQQTPGQGLQFLFEYFSETQRNKGNFPGRFSGRQFSNSRSEMNVSTLELGDSALYLCASSFGTGAKVTQYFGPGTRLLVL.

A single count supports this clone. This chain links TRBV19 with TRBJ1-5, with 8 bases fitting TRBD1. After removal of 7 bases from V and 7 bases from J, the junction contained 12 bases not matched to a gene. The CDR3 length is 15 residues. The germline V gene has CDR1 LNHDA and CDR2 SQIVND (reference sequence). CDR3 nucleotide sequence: TGTGCCAGTACCCCGGACAGGGACCCCATCCAGCCCCAGCATTTT. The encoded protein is CASTPDRDPIQPQHF. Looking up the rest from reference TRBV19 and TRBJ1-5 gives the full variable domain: DGGITQSPKYLFRKEGQNVTLSCEQNLNHDAMYWYRQDPGQGLRLIYYSQIVNDFQKGDIAEGYSVSREKKESFPLTVTSAQKNPTAFYLCASTPDRDPIQPQHFGDGTRLSIL.

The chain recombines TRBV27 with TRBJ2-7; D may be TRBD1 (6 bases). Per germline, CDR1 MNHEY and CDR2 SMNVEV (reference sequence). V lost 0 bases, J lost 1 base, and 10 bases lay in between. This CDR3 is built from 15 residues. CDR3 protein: CASSLSAGQSYEQYF. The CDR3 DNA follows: TGTGCCAGCAGTTTATCGGCAGGACAGTCCTACGAGCAGTACTTC.

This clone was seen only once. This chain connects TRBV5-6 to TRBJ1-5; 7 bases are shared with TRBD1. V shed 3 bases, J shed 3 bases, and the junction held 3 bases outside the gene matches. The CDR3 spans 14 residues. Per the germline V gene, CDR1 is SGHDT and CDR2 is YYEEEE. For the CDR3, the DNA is TGTGCCAGCAGCTCGACAGGGTTCAATCAGCCCCAGCATTTT. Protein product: CASSSTGFNQPQHF.

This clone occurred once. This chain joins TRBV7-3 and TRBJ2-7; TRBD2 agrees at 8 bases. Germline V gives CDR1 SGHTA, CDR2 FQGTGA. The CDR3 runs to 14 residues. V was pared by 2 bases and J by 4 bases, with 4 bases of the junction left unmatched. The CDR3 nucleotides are TGTGCCAGCAGCTTAGCGGGGGGCCTATACGAGCAGTACTTC. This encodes CASSLAGGLYEQYF.

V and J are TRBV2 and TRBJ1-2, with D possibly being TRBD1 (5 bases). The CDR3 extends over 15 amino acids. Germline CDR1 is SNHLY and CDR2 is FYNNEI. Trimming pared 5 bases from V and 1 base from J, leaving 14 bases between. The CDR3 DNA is TGTGCCAGCAGTAGGAGACAGCAGGATAACTATGGCTACACCTTC. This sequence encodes CASSRRQQDNYGYTF.

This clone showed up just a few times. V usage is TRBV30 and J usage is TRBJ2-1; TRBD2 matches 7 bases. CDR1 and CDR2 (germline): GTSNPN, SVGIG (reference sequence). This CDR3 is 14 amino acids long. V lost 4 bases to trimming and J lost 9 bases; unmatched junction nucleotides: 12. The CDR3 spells CAWIWGGSYGEQFF. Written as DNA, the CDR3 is TGTGCCTGGATATGGGGCGGGAGTTATGGTGAGCAGTTCTTC.

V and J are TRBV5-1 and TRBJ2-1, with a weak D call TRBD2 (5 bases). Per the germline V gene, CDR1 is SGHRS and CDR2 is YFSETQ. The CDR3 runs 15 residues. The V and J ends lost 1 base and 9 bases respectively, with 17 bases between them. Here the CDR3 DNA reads TGCGCCAGCAGCTTGATCGTCAGCGGCTCTGCTGAGCAGTTCTTC. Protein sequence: CASSLIVSGSAEQFF. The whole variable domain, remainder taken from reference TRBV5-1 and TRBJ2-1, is KAGVTQTPRYLIKTRGQQVTLSCSPISGHRSVSWYQQTPGQGLQFLFEYFSETQRNKGNFPGRFSGRQFSNSRSEMNVSTLELGDSALYLCASSLIVSGSAEQFFGPGTRLTVL.

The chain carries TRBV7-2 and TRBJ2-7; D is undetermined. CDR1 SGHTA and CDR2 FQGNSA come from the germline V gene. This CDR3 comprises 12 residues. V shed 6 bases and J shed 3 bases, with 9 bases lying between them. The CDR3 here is CASSYSGYEQYF. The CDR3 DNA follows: TGTGCCAGCAGTTACTCGGGCTACGAGCAGTACTTC.

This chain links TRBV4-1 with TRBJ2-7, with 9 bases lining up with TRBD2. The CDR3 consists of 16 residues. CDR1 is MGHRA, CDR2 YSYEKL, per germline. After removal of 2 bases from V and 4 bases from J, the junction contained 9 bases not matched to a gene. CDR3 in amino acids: CASSQISGRLFYEQYF. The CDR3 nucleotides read TGCGCCAGCAGCCAAATTAGCGGGAGATTGTTTTACGAGCAGTACTTC.

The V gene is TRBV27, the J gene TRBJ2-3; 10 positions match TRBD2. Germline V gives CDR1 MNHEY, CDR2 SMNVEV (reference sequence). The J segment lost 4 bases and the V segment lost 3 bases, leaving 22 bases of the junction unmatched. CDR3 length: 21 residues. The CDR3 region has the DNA TGTGCCAGCAGTTTCAAAGGGGGGACTAGCGTGTGGACCCCGGTCCCAGATACGCAGTATTTT. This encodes CASSFKGGTSVWTPVPDTQYF.

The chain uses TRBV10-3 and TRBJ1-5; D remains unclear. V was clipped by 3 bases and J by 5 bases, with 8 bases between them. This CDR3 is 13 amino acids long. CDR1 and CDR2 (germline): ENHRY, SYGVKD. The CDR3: CAISETRDQPQHF. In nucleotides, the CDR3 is TGTGCCATCAGTGAAACCCGAGATCAGCCCCAGCATTTT.

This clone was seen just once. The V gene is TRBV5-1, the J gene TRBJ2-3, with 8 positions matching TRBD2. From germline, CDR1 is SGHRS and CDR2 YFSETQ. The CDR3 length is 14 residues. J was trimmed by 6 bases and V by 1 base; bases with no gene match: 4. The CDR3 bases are TGCGCCAGCAGCTTGTCGACTAGCGTGGATACGCAGTATTTT. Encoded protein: CASSLSTSVDTQYF.

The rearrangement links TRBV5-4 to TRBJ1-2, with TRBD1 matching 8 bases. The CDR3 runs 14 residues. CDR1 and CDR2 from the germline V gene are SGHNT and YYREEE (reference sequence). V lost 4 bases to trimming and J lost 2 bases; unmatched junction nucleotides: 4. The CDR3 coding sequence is TGTGCCAGCAGCCTCAGGACAGGGAACTATGGCTACACCTTC. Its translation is CASSLRTGNYGYTF.

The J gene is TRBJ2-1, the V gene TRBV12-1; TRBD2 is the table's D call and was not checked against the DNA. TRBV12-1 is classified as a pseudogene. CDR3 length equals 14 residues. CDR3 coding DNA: TGTGCCAGCAGCTCCCGGGGGACGTTCAATGAGCAGTTCTTC. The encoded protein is CASSSRGTFNEQFF.

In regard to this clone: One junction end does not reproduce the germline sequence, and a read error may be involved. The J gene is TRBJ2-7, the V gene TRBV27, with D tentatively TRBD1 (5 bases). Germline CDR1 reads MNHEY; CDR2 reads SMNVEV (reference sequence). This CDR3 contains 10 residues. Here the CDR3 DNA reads TGTGCCAGCAGTTTATTGGCAGGGCGTTTC. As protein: CASSLLAGRF.

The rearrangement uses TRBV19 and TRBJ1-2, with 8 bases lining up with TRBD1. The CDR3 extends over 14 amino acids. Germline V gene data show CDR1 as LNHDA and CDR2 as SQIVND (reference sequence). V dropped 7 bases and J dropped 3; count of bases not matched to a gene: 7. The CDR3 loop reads CASKRQGKDYGYTF. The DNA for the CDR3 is TGTGCCAGTAAAAGACAGGGGAAGGACTATGGCTACACCTTC.

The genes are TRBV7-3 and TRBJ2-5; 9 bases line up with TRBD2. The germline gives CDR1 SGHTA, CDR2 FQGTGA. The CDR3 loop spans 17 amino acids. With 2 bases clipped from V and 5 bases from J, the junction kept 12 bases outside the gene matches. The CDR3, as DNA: TGTGCCAGCAGCTTACGCGGGGGGGCGGGTGGTTGGGAGACCCAGTACTTC. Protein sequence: CASSLRGGAGGWETQYF.

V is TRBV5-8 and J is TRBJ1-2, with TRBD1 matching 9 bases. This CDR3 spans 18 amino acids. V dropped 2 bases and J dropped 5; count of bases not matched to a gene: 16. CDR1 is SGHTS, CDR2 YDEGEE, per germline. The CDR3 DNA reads TGTGCCAGCAGCTTTGTCCCGCGTAGGGACAGGGAATATTATGGCTACACCTTC. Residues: CASSFVPRRDREYYGYTF.

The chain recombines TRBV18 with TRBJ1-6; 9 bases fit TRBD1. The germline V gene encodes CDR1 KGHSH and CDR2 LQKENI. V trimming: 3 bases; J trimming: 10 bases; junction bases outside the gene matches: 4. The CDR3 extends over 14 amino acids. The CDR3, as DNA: TGTGCCAGCTCACCCGGGACAGGGCAATCACCCCTCCACTTT. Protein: CASSPGTGQSPLHF.

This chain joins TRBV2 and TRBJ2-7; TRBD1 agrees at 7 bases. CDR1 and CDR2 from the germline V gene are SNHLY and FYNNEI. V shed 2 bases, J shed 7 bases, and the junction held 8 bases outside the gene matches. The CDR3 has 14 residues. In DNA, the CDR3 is TGTGCCAGCAGTGAACTCGAGGGGGCCGGGGAGCAGTACTTC. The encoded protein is CASSELEGAGEQYF.

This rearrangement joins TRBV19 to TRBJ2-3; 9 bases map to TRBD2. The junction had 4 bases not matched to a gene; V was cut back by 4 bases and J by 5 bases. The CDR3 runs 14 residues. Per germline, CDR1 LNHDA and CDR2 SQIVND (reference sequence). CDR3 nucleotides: TGTGCCAGTAGTAGCGGGGGGGCCGGAGATACGCAGTATTTT. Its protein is CASSSGGAGDTQYF.

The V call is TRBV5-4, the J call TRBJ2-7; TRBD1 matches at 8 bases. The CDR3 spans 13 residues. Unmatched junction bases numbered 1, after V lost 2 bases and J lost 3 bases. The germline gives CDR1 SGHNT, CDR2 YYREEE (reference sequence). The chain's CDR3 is CASSLQGGYEQYF. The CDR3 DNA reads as TGTGCCAGCAGCTTACAGGGGGGCTACGAGCAGTACTTC.

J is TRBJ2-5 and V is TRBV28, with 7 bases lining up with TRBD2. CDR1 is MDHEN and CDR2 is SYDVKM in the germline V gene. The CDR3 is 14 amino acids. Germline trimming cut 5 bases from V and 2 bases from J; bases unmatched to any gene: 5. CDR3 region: CASSESGRQETQYF. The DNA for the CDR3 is TGTGCCAGCAGTGAATCCGGGAGGCAAGAGACCCAGTACTTC.